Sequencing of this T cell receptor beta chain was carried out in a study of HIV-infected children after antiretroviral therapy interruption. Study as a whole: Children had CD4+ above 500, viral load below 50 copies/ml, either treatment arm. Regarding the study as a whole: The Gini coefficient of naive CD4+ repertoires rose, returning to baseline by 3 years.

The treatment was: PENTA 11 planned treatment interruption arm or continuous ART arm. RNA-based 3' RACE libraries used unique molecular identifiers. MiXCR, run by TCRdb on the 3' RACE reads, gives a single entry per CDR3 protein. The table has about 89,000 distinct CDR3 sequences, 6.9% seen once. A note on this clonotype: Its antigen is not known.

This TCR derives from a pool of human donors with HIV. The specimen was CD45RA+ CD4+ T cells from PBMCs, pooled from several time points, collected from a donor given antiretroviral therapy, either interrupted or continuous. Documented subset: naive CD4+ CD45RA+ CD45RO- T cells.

The CDR3 protein is CASSRSDTGATEAFF. The CDR3 bases are TGTGCCAGCAGCCGATCGGATACAGGGGCGACTGAAGCTTTCTTT. V and J are TRBV9 and TRBJ1-1; TRBD1 aligns across 7 bases. With V trimmed by 4 bases and J by 5 bases, 11 bases remained unmatched. This CDR3 comprises 15 residues. The germline gives CDR1 SGDLS, CDR2 YYNGEE.